These 23 T cell receptor beta chains originate from one sample sequenced in a study of T cells in Graves' hyperthyroidism and ophthalmopathy. Amplification of TCR beta CDR3 regions used RNA as the template. A first-round RT-PCR of the TCR CDR3 used the HTBI primer set. TCRdb independently ran MiXCR on the multiplex PCR reads; one entry per CDR3 protein. The table includes 700,000 or so distinct CDR3 sequences, less than 20% detected once. Sequenced material: blood. The receptor source for this set is a man between 18 and 35 years old with Graves' hyperthyroidism.

The table lists this clonotype with a count of one. The rearrangement joins TRBV5-4 to TRBJ1-4, with D possibly matching TRBD1 (5 bases). This CDR3 spans 15 amino acids. V was pared by 4 bases and J by 8 bases, with 18 bases between. CDR1 and CDR2 from the germline V gene are SGHNT and YYREEE (reference sequence). CDR3 in DNA: TGTGCCAGCAGCGACGCCCAGGGTGGAGGGGAAAAACTGTTTTTT. This gives the protein CASSDAQGGGEKLFF. Full variable domain (remainder filled in from reference TRBV5-4 and TRBJ1-4): ETGVTQSPTHLIKTRGQQVTLRCSSQSGHNTVSWYQQALGQGPQFIFQYYREEENGRGNFPPRFSGLQFPNYSSELNVNALELDDSALYLCASSDAQGGGEKLFFGSGTQLSVL.

This clonotype has ten or more counts. The gene calls are TRBV28 and TRBJ1-5, with D possibly TRBD1 on 6 matching bases. The CDR3 loop spans 14 amino acids. V was shortened by 5 bases and J by 3 bases, with 11 bases between the two germline ends. CDR1 and CDR2 (germline): MDHEN, SYDVKM. Here the CDR3 reads CASSQGGTNQPQHF. In DNA, the CDR3 is TGTGCCAGCAGTCAAGGGGGAACCAATCAGCCCCAGCATTTT.

The CDR3 protein is CASSLLRVNGELFF. CDR3 bases: TGTGCCAGCAGTTTATTGCGGGTGAACGGGGAGCTGTTTTTT. The chain is built from TRBV27 and TRBJ2-2; the D gene is possibly TRBD2 (5 bases). Germline values: CDR1 MNHEY, CDR2 SMNVEV (reference sequence). Trimming took off 1 base at V and 7 bases at J, with 10 bases between the two ends. The CDR3 has 14 amino acids.

The chain uses TRBV19 and TRBJ1-1; D is uncertain. This CDR3 is built from 14 residues. Per germline, CDR1 LNHDA and CDR2 SQIVND (reference sequence). V lost 10 bases and J 2 bases, leaving 17 bases between the germline ends. The CDR3 nucleotides are TGTGCCACCAGTCGATGGGCAGTCAACACTGAAGCTTTCTTT. It encodes CATSRWAVNTEAFF.

This clonotype appeared many times. The rearrangement joins TRBV2 to TRBJ1-1; 8 bases fit TRBD1. The CDR3 is 15 residues long. Germline lookup yields CDR1 SNHLY and CDR2 FYNNEI. After removal of 4 bases from V and 3 bases from J, the junction contained 7 bases not matched to a gene. Here the CDR3 DNA reads TGTGCCAGCAGTGGCGACAGGGGATTGCACACTGAAGCTTTCTTT. Protein sequence: CASSGDRGLHTEAFF.

This clonotype was seen repeatedly, ten times or more. This sequence joins TRBV30 and TRBJ2-2; D possibly uses TRBD1 or TRBD2 (6 bases each). Trimming pared 2 bases from V and 3 bases from J, leaving 10 bases between. Germline V gene sequence: CDR1 GTSNPN, CDR2 SVGIG (reference sequence). This CDR3 contains 14 residues. DNA of the CDR3: TGTGCCTGGAGTAGGGGGACTTACACCGGGGAGCTGTTTTTT. Its translation: CAWSRGTYTGELFF. Full variable domain (rest looked up from reference TRBV30 and TRBJ2-2): SQTIHQWPATLVQPVGSPLSLECTVEGTSNPNLYWYRQAAGRGLQLLFYSVGIGQISSEVPQNLSASRPQDRQFILSSKKLLLSDSGFYLCAWSRGTYTGELFFGEGSRLTVL.

A single count supports this clonotype. The chain carries TRBV19 and TRBJ1-3, with no clear D. Trimming left V 8 bases short and J 5 bases short, with 16 bases between. The length of the CDR3 is 14 residues. Germline CDR1 and CDR2: LNHDA and SQIVND (reference sequence). For the CDR3, the DNA is TGTGCCAGTTCGGCCGGCAAGGCACGAAACACCATATATTTT. This codes for CASSAGKARNTIYF.

This clonotype was detected ten times or more. This chain connects TRBV28 to TRBJ2-1; tentative D call: TRBD2 (6 bases). CDR1 MDHEN and CDR2 SYDVKM come from the germline V gene. With 7 bases removed from V and 8 bases from J, the gap between germline ends came to 12 bases. The CDR3 covers 12 residues. The CDR3 bases are TGTGCCAGCACGGGGGAATTCGATGAGCAGTTCTTC. This encodes CASTGEFDEQFF. The entire variable domain, with the rest obtained from reference TRBV28 and TRBJ2-1, is as follows: DVKVTQSSRYLVKRTGEKVFLECVQDMDHENMFWYRQDPGLGLRLIYFSYDVKMKEKGDIPEGYSVSREKKERFSLILESASTNQTSMYLCASTGEFDEQFFGPGTRLTVL.

Remarks on this clonotype: The germline gene is not matched at one end of the junction; a read error may be the cause. The V and J genes are TRBV6-2 or TRBV6-3 and TRBJ2-1, with D maybe TRBD1 (6 bases). The germline V gene has CDR1 MNHEY and CDR2 SVGEGT. The CDR3 runs 13 residues. The CDR3 DNA reads as TGTGCCAGCAGTTCGGGACATATCAATGAGCGGTTCTTC. This codes for CASSSGHINERFF.

This clonotype was observed a few times. The chain joins TRBV4-3 to TRBJ2-2; D unclear. The length of the CDR3 is 15 residues. Trimming left V 3 bases short and J 4 bases short, with 12 bases between. Germline CDR1 is LGHNA and CDR2 is YSLEER. CDR3 DNA: TGCGCCAGCAGCCATGATCAGCTGACCACCGGGGAGCTGTTTTTT. This gives the protein CASSHDQLTTGELFF.

The rearrangement joins TRBV12-3 or TRBV12-4 to TRBJ2-2; D call uncertain. V was clipped by 6 bases and J by 8 bases, with 19 bases between them. The CDR3 consists of 15 residues. This chain's CDR3 is CASSLGGGRRGELFF. The DNA of the CDR3 is TGTGCCAGCAGCCTGGGCGGCGGTAGAAGGGGGGAGCTGTTTTTT.

In its sample, this clonotype was seen many times. CDR3: CAGQGAGNEKLFF. The CDR3 nucleotides are TGTGCCGGTCAGGGGGCAGGGAATGAAAAACTGTTTTTT. This sequence joins TRBV28 and TRBJ1-4; TRBD1 agrees at 8 bases. There are 13 residues in the CDR3. Trimming removed 11 bases from V and 5 bases from J; junction bases left unmatched: 7. CDR1 and CDR2 from the germline V gene are MDHEN and SYDVKM. The full variable domain, completed using reference TRBV28 and TRBJ1-4, is DVKVTQSSRYLVKRTGEKVFLECVQDMDHENMFWYRQDPGLGLRLIYFSYDVKMKEKGDIPEGYSVSREKKERFSLILESASTNQTSMYLCAGQGAGNEKLFFGSGTQLSVL.

The chain carries TRBV4-2 and TRBJ2-3; D unresolved. Trimming left V 0 bases short and J 2 bases short, with 6 bases between. This CDR3 spans 14 amino acids. Looked up from germline, CDR1 is LGHNA and CDR2 is YNFKEQ. The CDR3 nucleotides read TGTGCCAGCAGCCAAGAGGCGTTCACAGATACGCAGTATTTT. Amino acid sequence: CASSQEAFTDTQYF.

The chain carries TRBV6-2 or TRBV6-3 and TRBJ1-6, with D perhaps matching TRBD1 (6 bases). V shed 6 bases and J shed 4 bases, with 10 bases lying between them. CDR1 is MNHEY and CDR2 is SVGEGT in the germline V gene. There are 14 residues in the CDR3. CDR3 protein: CASRAGVYNSPLHF. Here the CDR3 DNA reads TGTGCCAGCAGGGCAGGGGTTTATAATTCACCCCTCCACTTT.

This clonotype was seen at least ten times. This chain links TRBV6-1 with TRBJ2-7; D is unresolved. V was trimmed by 6 bases and J by 6 bases, leaving 12 bases between them. CDR1 is MNHNS, CDR2 SASEGT, per germline. The CDR3 is 12 residues long. CDR3 DNA sequence: TGTGCCAGCAGCCGCGACGTGGGCGAGCAGTACTTC. Amino acids: CASSRDVGEQYF.

V is TRBV7-3 and J is TRBJ1-3, with unresolved D. The CDR3 loop spans 17 amino acids. Trimming stripped 4 bases from V and 0 bases from J, with 16 bases between. CDR1 and CDR2 from the germline V gene are SGHTA and FQGTGA. The CDR3: CASSSTIHGHSGNTIYF. CDR3 sequence (DNA): TGTGCCAGCAGCTCAACAATCCATGGCCACTCTGGAAACACCATATATTTT.

This clonotype came up a few times. The chain employs TRBV4-1 and TRBJ2-7, with TRBD1 matching 8 bases. V was clipped by 6 bases and J by 2 bases; unmatched bases: 9. CDR3 length: 15 residues. CDR1 is MGHRA and CDR2 is YSYEKL in the germline V gene. CDR3 in amino acids: CASRSVQGGPYEQYF. CDR3 sequence (DNA): TGCGCCAGCAGATCAGTACAGGGGGGCCCCTACGAGCAGTACTTC.

This clonotype was seen a handful of times. This chain links TRBV29-1 with TRBJ2-7; 7 nucleotides match TRBD2. V lost 3 bases, J lost 4 bases, and 9 bases stayed unmatched. The CDR3 length is 14 residues. Looked up from germline, CDR1 is SQVTM and CDR2 is ANQGSEA. The CDR3 nucleotides read TGCAGCGTTGATCCGGGATCCGGGGGGTACGAGCAGTACTTC. Translation gives CSVDPGSGGYEQYF.

V gene TRBV18 combines with J gene TRBJ2-7; possible D gene TRBD2, 5 bases. Germline V gene data show CDR1 as KGHSH and CDR2 as LQKENI. The CDR3 is 15 residues long. The V end was cut by 3 bases, the J end by 1 base, with 13 bases between. The chain's CDR3 is CASSPWGAASYEQYF. CDR3 bases: TGTGCCAGCTCACCCTGGGGAGCGGCTTCCTACGAGCAGTACTTC.

Many counts were recorded for this clonotype. V gene TRBV28 combines with J gene TRBJ2-1, with D perhaps TRBD1 or TRBD2 (5 bases each). Germline V CDR1 and CDR2: MDHEN, SYDVKM. V shed 6 bases and J shed 0 bases, with 12 bases lying between them. CDR3 size: 15 residues. The CDR3 reads CASRGPASSYNEQFF. CDR3 sequence (DNA): TGTGCCAGCAGGGGACCGGCAAGCTCCTACAATGAGCAGTTCTTC.

The V and J genes are TRBV19 and TRBJ1-1; TRBD1 is a possible D gene (5 bases). Germline loops: CDR1 LNHDA, CDR2 SQIVND (reference sequence). Trimming removed 2 bases at V and 3 bases at J, with 10 bases between. The CDR3 covers 14 residues. CDR3 bases: TGTGCCAGTAGTATACCAGGGAAGGACACTGAAGCTTTCTTT. It is translated as CASSIPGKDTEAFF.

The table lists this clonotype with many counts. The CDR3 DNA follows: TGTGCCAGCACCCCGGGACAGGGGACTATTGATACGCAGTATTTT. Its protein is CASTPGQGTIDTQYF. The V gene is TRBV12-3 or TRBV12-4, the J gene TRBJ2-3; 10 nucleotides align to TRBD1. The CDR3 is 15 amino acids. J lost 6 bases, V lost 7 bases, and 10 bases had no gene match.

This clonotype was detected many times. The CDR3 here is CASSPGRGSYNEQFF. CDR3 sequence (DNA): TGTGCCAGCTCACCAGGGAGAGGGTCCTACAATGAGCAGTTCTTC. The chain has TRBV18 and TRBJ2-1; a possible D gene is TRBD2 (5 bases). The CDR3 consists of 15 residues. Germline assignment: CDR1 KGHSH and CDR2 LQKENI. Trimming removed 2 bases at V and 1 base at J, with 9 bases between.